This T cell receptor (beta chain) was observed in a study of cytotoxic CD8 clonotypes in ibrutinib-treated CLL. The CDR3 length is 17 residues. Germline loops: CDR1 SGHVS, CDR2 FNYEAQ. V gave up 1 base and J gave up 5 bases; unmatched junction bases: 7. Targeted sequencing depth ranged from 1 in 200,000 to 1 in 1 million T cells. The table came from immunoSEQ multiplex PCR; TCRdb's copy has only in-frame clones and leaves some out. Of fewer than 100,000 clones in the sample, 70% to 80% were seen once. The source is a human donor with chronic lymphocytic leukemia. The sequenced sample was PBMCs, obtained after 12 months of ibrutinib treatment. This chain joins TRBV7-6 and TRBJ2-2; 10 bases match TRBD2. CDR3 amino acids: CASSLGLAGVGTGELFF. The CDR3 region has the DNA TGTGCCAGCAGCTTAGGGCTAGCGGGAGTGGGGACCGGGGAGCTGTTTTTT.